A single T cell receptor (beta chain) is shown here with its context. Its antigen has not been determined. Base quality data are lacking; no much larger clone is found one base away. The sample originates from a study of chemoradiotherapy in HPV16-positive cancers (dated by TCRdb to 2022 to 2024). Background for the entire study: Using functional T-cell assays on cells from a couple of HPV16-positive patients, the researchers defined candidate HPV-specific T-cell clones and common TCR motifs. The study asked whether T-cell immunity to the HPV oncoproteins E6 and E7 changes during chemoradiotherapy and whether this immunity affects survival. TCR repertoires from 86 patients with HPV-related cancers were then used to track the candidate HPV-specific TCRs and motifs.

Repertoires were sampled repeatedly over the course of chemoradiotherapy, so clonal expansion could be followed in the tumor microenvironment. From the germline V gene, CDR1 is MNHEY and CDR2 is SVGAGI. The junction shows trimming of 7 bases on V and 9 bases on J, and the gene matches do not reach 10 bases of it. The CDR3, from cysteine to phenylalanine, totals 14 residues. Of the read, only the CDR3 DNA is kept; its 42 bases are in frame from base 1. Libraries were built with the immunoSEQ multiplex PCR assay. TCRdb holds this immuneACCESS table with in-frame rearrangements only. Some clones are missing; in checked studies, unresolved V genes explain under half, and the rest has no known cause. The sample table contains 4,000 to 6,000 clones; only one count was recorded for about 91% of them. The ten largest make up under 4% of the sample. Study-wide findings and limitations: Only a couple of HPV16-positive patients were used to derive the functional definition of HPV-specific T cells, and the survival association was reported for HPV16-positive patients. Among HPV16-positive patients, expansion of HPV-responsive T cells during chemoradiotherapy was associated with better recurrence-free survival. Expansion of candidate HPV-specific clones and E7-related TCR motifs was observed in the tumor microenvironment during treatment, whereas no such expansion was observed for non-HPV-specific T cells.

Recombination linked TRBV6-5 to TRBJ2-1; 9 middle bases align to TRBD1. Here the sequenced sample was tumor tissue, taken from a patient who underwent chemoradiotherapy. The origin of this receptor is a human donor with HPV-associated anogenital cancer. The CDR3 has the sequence CASTIRQGGGEQFF. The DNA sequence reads TGTGCCAGCACCATAAGACAGGGGGGGGGTGAGCAGTTCTTC.